This TCR beta chain stems from a study of blood T cell repertoires in COVID-19. Looking at the study overall: Sites across the United States, Italy and Spain contributed samples from acute and convalescent COVID-19. Nucleic acid was either cDNA or gDNA, and it came from T cells, B-cell-depleted T cells, or PBMCs.

Seattle patients were enrolled during active infection and followed longitudinally. Trimming removed 3 bases at V and 7 bases at J, with 14 bases between. Germline V gene data show CDR1 as SGHRS and CDR2 as YFSETQ. The CDR3 spans 13 residues. Study processing details: Amplifying reference gene primers gave estimates of nucleated cell counts. Clones were sequenced by immunoSEQ multiplex PCR, and TCRdb holds only the in-frame ones, with some missing. V and J calls and clone size are as listed in that table; D and trimming were resolved from the DNA. The sample consists of around 190,000 clones, about 76% of them appearing once.

The sequenced sample consisted of peripheral blood. The rearrangement links TRBV5-1 to TRBJ2-7; maybe TRBD1 (6 bases). The TCR sequence derives from a woman aged 40 to 55 with COVID-19, enrolled during active disease. This CDR3 reads CASSSPGTPEQYF. As DNA, the CDR3 is TGCGCCAGCAGCTCCCCCGGGACACCTGAGCAGTACTTC.